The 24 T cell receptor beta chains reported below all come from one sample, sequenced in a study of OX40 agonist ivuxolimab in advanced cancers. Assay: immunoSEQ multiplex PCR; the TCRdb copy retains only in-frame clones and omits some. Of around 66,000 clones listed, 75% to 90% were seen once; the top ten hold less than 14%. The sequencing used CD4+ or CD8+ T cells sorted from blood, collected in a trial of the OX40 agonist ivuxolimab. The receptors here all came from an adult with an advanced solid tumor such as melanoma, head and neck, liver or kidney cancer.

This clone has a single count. The CDR3 nucleotides are TGCGCCAGCACCTACGACAGTTACTATGGCTACACCTTC. This codes for CASTYDSYYGYTF. The V and J genes are TRBV5-1 and TRBJ1-2; perhaps TRBD1 as D (5 bases). The germline V gene encodes CDR1 SGHRS and CDR2 YFSETQ. The V and J ends lost 6 bases and 3 bases respectively, with 12 bases between them. CDR3 size: 13 residues.

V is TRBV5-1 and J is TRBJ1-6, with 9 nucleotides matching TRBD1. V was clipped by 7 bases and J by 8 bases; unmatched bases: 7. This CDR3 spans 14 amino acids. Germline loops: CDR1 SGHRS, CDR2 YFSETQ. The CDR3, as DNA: TGCGCCAGCGCCCTTGGACAGGGGCATTCACCCCTCCACTTT. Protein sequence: CASALGQGHSPLHF.

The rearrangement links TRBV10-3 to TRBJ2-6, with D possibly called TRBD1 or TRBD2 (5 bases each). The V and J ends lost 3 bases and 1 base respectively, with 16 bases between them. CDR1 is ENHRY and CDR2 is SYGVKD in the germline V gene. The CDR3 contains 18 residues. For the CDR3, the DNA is TGTGCCATCAGTGACGGAATCGGGGCCTTATCTGGGGCCAACGTCCTGACTTTC. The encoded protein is CAISDGIGALSGANVLTF.

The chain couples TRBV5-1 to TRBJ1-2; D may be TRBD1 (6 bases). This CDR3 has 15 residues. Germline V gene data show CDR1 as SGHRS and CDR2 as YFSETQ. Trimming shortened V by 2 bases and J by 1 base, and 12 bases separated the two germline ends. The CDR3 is CASSLTGWGNYGYTF. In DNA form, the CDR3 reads TGCGCCAGCAGCTTAACAGGGTGGGGTAACTATGGCTACACCTTC.

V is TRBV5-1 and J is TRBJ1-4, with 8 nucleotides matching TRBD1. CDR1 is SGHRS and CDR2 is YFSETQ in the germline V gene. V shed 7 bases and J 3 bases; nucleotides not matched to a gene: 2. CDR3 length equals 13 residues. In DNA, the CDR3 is TGCGCCAGCTCACAGGGGGCTAATGAAAAACTGTTTTTT. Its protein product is CASSQGANEKLFF.

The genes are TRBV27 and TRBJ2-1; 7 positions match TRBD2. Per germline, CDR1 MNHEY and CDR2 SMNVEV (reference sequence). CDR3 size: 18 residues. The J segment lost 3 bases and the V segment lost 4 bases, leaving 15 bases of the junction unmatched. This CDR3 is CASSSHAATSRYYNEQFF. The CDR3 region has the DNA TGTGCCAGCAGTTCACACGCCGCGACTAGCCGTTACTACAATGAGCAGTTCTTC.

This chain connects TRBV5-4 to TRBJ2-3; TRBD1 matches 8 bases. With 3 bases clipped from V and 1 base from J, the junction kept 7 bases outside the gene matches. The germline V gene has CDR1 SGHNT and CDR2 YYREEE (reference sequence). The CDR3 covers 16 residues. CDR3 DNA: TGTGCCAGCAGCTCCTTCACAGGGGGTGGCACAGATACGCAGTATTTT. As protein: CASSSFTGGGTDTQYF. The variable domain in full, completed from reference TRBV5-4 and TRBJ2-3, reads ETGVTQSPTHLIKTRGQQVTLRCSSQSGHNTVSWYQQALGQGPQFIFQYYREEENGRGNFPPRFSGLQFPNYSSELNVNALELDDSALYLCASSSFTGGGTDTQYFGPGTRLTVL.

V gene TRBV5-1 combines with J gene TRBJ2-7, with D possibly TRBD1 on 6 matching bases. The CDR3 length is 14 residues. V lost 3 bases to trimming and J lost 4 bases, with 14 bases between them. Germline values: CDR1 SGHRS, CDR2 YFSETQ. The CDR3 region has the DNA TGCGCCAGCAGCTACAGGATAAGGGGGTACGAGCAGTACTTC. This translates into CASSYRIRGYEQYF.

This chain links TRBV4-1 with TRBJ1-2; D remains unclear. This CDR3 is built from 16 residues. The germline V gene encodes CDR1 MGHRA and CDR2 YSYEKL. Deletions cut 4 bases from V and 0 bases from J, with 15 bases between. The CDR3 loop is CASSLMGGGANYGYTF. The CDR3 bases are TGCGCCAGCAGCCTAATGGGTGGAGGTGCTAACTATGGCTACACCTTC.

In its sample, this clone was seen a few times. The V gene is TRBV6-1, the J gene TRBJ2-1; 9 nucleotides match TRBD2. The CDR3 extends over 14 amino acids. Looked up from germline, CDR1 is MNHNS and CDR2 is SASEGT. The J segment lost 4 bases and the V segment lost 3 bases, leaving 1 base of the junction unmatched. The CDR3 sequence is CASSDLAGYNEQFF. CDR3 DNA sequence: TGTGCCAGCAGTGACCTAGCGGGATACAATGAGCAGTTCTTC.

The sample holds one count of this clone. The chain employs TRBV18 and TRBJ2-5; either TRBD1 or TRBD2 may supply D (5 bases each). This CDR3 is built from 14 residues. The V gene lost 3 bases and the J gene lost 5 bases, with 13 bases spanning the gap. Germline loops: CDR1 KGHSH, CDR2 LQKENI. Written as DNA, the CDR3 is TGTGCCAGCTCACCCAATGTGGGGGTGGAGACCCAGTACTTC. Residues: CASSPNVGVETQYF. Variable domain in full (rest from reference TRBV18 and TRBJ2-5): NAGVMQNPRHLVRRRGQEARLRCSPMKGHSHVYWYRQLPEEGLKFMVYLQKENIIDESGMPKERFSAEFPKEGPSILRIQQVVRGDSAAYFCASSPNVGVETQYFGPGTRLLVL.

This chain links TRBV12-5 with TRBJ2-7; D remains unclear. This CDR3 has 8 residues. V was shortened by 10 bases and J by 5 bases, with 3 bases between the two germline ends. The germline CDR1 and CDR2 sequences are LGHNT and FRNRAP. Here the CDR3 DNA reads TGTGCTATTAACGAGCAGTACTTC. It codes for CAINEQYF.

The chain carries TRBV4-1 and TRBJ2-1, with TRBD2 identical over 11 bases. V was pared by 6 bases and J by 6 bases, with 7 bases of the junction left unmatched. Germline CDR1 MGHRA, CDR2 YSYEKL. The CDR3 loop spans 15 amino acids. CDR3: CASRPGLADRNEQFF. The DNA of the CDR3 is TGCGCCAGCAGACCGGGACTAGCGGACCGCAATGAGCAGTTCTTC.

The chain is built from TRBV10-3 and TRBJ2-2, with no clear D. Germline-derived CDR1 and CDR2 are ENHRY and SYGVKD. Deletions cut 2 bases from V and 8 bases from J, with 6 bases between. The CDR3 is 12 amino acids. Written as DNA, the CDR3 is TGTGCCATCAGTGAGGGCTTAGGGGAGCTGTTTTTT. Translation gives CAISEGLGELFF.

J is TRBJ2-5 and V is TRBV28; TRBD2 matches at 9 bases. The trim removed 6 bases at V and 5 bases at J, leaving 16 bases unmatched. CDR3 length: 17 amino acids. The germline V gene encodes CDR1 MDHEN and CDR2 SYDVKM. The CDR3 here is CASRPAGVAGAQETQYF. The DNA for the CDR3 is TGTGCCAGCAGACCAGCGGGGGTAGCGGGGGCCCAGGAGACCCAGTACTTC.

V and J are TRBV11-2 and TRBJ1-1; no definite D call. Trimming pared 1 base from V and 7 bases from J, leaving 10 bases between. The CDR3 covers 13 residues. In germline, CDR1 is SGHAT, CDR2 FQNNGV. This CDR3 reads CASSLAGHIEAFF. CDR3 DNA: TGTGCCAGCAGCTTAGCGGGTCACATTGAAGCTTTCTTT.

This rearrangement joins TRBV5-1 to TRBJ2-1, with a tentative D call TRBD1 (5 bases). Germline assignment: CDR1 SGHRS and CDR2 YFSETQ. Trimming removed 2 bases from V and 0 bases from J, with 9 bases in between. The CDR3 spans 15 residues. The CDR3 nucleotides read TGCGCCAGCAGCTTTACAGGCGGCTCCTACAATGAGCAGTTCTTC. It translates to CASSFTGGSYNEQFF.

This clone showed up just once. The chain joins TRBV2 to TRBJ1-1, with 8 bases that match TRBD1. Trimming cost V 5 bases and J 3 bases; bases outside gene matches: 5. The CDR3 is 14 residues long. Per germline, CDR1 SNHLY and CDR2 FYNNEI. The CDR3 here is CASSPDRGDTEAFF. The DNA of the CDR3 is TGTGCCAGCAGTCCTGACAGGGGCGACACTGAAGCTTTCTTT.

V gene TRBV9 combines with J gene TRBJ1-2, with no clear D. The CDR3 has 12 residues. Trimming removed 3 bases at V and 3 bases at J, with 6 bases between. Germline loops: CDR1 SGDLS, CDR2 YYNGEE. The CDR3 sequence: CASSAQDYGYTF. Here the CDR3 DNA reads TGTGCCAGCAGCGCTCAAGACTATGGCTACACCTTC.

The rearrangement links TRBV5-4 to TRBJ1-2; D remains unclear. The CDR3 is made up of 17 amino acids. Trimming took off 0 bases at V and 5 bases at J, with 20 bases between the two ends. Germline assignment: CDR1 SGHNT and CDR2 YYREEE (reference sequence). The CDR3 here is CASSLGERIRMPYGYTF. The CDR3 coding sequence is TGTGCCAGCAGCTTGGGGGAGAGGATCAGGATGCCTTATGGCTACACCTTC.

The CDR3 spells CASSQVHSYGYTF. The CDR3 bases are TGTGCCAGCAGCCAAGTGCACAGCTATGGCTACACCTTC. The chain is built from TRBV4-2 and TRBJ1-2; D remains ambiguous. The V end lost 1 base, the J end lost 4 bases, and 7 bases lay between the germline ends. The CDR3 runs 13 residues. Germline CDR1 LGHNA, CDR2 YNFKEQ.

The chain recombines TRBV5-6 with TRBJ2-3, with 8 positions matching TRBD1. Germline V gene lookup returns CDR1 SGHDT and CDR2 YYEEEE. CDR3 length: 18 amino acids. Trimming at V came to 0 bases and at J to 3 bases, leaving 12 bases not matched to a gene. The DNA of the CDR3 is TGTGCCAGCAGCTTGGGCAGGGGGCTTTTCGGAACGACAGATACGCAGTATTTT. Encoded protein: CASSLGRGLFGTTDTQYF.

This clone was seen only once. CDR3 loop: CASSGQGENYGYTF. The CDR3 coding sequence is TGTGCCAGCAGTGGACAGGGGGAGAACTATGGCTACACCTTC. The chain couples TRBV6-1 to TRBJ1-2, with 9 bases lining up with TRBD1. V trimming: 4 bases; J trimming: 2 bases; junction bases outside the gene matches: 2. The CDR3 is 14 amino acids. Germline assignment: CDR1 MNHNS and CDR2 SASEGT.

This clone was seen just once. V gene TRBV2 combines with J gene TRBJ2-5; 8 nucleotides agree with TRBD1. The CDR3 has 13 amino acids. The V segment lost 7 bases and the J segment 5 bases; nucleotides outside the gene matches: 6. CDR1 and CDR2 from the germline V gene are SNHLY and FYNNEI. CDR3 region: CASKGQGAETQYF. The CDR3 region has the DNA TGTGCCAGCAAGGGGCAGGGGGCGGAGACCCAGTACTTC. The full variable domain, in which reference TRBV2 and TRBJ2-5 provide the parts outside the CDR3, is EPEVTQTPSHQVTQMGQEVILRCVPISNHLYFYWYRQILGQKVEFLVSFYNNEISEKSEIFDDQFSVERPDGSNFTLKIRSTKLEDSAMYFCASKGQGAETQYFGPGTRLLVL.